A single T cell receptor (beta chain) is shown here with its context. No cognate antigen has been identified for it. No qualities accompany the bases; no much larger clone lies one base away. The method was 5' RACE. Instrument used: Illumina HiSeq 2000. A universal primer binding site was added through template switching, and the final cDNA carried a unique molecular identifier so that TCR cDNA molecules could be counted accurately. Specific primers in the conserved constant-segment region were used to synthesize first-strand cDNA for TCR alpha and beta chains. To control for contamination, each cDNA library was double barcoded with a SMART-Mk sample barcode plus Illumina barcodes. Two successive PCR steps introduced TruSeq adapter sequences along with Illumina sample barcodes. TCR alpha and beta cDNA libraries were sequenced on the Illumina HiSeq platform with custom primers. The published analysis was carried out like this. Raw reads were processed with MiGEC to extract unique molecular identifiers, and MiXCR was used to determine CDR3 positions. Recombination models were inferred per individual with the repgenHMM and IGoR tools using an EM algorithm. The analysis of shared clonotypes was done with the tcR package in R, with sharing normalized by the product of cloneset sizes. To study raw recombination free of thymic and clonal selection effects, out-of-frame nonproductive sequences were analyzed. In TCRdb, the public reads were trimmed at Q25 with fastp and aligned with MiXCR, with productive beta chains retained. Every entry covers one CDR3 protein and lists the most common genes and DNA from its rows. The V and J calls follow TCRdb's processing rather than the paper's. In this sample the table shows 550,000 to 700,000 distinct CDR3 sequences, more than 9% of which occur a single time. Approximately 3.2% of the sample goes to the ten largest clones.

This entry comes from a study of identical twins listed by TCRdb under 2016. Notes on the research overall: TCR alpha and beta repertoires from monozygotic twins, unrelated adults of various ages and cord blood were deep-sequenced to test whether fetal clonotypes persist. To rule out contamination, replicate twin experiments were performed at different times with different library preparation protocols. What the research found in general, with its limitations: Invariant T cells such as MAIT and iNKT could partly confound zero-insertion analyses, though diverse VJ usage argued against this for most clonotypes. In beta out-of-frame sequences, excess twin sharing was weaker, because having fewer shared sequences lowered the signal-to-noise ratio. Because the same donors could not be followed over many years, the conclusions depended on cross-sectional statistical analysis. Abundant cord blood beta clonotypes had fewer insertions, young adult naive repertoires showed a similar but weaker trend, and memory repertoires showed no such trend. Compared with coincidental sharing between unrelated individuals, out-of-frame TCR alpha sequences shared between twins showed an excess of sequences with low generation probability. In monozygotic twins, recombination models systematically underestimated out-of-frame TCR alpha sharing, but the models matched the sharing seen between unrelated individuals.

Only healthy Caucasian donors were included. The twin cohort consisted of three pairs of female monozygotic twins, all aged roughly 18 to 29 years. The RNA used for TCR libraries was isolated from peripheral blood mononuclear cells. CDR1 and CDR2 are read off the germline V gene (reference sequence) as LNHNV and YYDKDF. Unmatched junction bases come to 14, with V trimmed by 0 bases and J by 9 bases. The CDR3, cysteine through phenylalanine, is 19 amino acids long. The DNA shown is the 57-base CDR3, in frame from base 1. These data also featured in a second study, about yellow fever vaccine responses in identical twins. That second publication adds: The authors reported that the T cell response to vaccination in identical twins appeared partly convergent and partly personalized. In the study, vaccine-responding T cell clones were precisely tracked in identical twins.

The sequence links TRBV15 to TRBJ2-1, with 13 central nucleotides matching TRBD2. The clonotype originates from a woman aged 18-29 years in good health. Sequencing was carried out using PBMCs. The CDR3 protein sequence reads: CATSRDIILTSGGATEQFF. The DNA sequence is TGTGCCACCAGCAGAGACATCATCCTTACTAGCGGGGGGGCCACTGAGCAGTTCTTC.